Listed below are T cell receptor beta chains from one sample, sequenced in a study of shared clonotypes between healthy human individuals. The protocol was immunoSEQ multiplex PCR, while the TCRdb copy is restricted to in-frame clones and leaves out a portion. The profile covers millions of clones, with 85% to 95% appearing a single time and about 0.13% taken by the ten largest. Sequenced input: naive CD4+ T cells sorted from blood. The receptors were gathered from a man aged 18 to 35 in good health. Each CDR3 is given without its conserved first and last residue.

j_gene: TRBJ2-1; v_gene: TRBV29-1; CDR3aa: SVVAGGPFEQF
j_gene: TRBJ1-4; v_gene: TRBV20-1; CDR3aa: SALTGEKLF
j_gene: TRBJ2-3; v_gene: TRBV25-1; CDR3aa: ASAQGGTDTQY
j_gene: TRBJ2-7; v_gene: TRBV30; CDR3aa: AWSDLAGVY
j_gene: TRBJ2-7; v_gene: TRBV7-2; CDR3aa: ASSLDSGPTSYEQY
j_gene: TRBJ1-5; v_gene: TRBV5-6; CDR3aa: ASSFGSGQVAQPQH
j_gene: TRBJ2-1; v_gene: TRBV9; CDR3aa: ASSVLTSSDEQF
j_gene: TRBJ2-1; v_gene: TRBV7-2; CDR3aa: ASSSPGLKNEQF
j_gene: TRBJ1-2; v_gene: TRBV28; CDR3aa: ASSIGRAYGYT
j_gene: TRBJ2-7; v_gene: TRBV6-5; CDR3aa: ASSYTYRGGSYEQY
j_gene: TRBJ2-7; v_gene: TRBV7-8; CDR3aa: ASSLPGGTYEQY
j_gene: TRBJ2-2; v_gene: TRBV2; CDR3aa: ASNTEGGELF
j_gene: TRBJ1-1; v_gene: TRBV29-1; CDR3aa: SALTSKDTEAF
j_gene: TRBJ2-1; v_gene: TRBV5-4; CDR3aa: ASSFGGRGTYNEQF
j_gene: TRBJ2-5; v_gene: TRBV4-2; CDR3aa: ASSQPAGGATWETQY